The TCR beta chain described here comes from a study of shared clonotypes between healthy human individuals. Findings and limits, study-wide: Sorted-subset sequencing was shown by rarefaction to be incomplete despite large depth. It was only blood that was sampled, and tissue repertoires likely differ. Sequencing depth was expected to affect clonotype sharing among donors.

This clone appeared a few times. Its antigen is as yet unknown. Produced via immunoSEQ multiplex PCR; TCRdb's table is partial and in-frame only. The sample lists about a million clones, approximately 76% occurring once. Everyone who donated was a Caucasian adult who lived in Nashville, Tennessee. The germline gives CDR1 SGHVS, CDR2 FQNEAQ. The CDR3 consists of 16 residues. Trimming removed 1 base from V and 1 base from J, with 11 bases in between. Sequencing was carried out using memory CD4+ T cells sorted from blood. As for subset: CD45RA-negative fraction. The chain carries TRBV7-8 and TRBJ1-5; a possible D gene is TRBD1 (6 bases). This TCR derives from a man younger than 30 in good health. DNA of the CDR3: TGTGCCAGCAGCTTAGTTAGGACAGAAAGCAATCAGCCCCAGCATTTT. This codes for CASSLVRTESNQPQHF.